These T cell receptor beta chains were read from a single sample in a study of post-analysis software for immune sequencing data. TCRdb analysed the PCR reads with MiXCR anew, one entry per CDR3 protein. Among hundreds of thousands of distinct CDR3 sequences, approximately 59% were seen once, and the ten largest hold roughly 10%. The sequencing input was blood. The source is a girl aged 2 to 9 with multiple sclerosis. The CDR3 runs from the conserved cysteine through the conserved F or W. Fields, in order: J gene, V gene, clone size, D gene, CDR3 length, CDR3 DNA, CDR3 protein. A D gene is named only where the DNA matches it firmly. Size values are once, few and many counts, or a class for expanded clones, and some rows have none.

TRBJ1-5,TRBV7-9,.,.,15,TGTGCCAGCAGCTTCAGGGGCGATGGGGATCAGCCCCAGCATTTT,CASSFRGDGDQPQHF
TRBJ1-2,TRBV20-1,.,TRBD1,15,TGCAGTGCTTCGCGAGGACAGGGAGGGGACTATGGCTACACCTTC,CSASRGQGGDYGYTF
TRBJ2-7,TRBV29-1,.,.,14,TGCAGCGGTACTAGGGACCCGAGCTCCTACGAGCAGTACTTC,CSGTRDPSSYEQYF
TRBJ1-1,TRBV12-3/TRBV12-4,few,.,14,TGTGCCAGCAGTCCTACAGGGTTGCGCACTGAAGCTTTCTTT,CASSPTGLRTEAFF
TRBJ2-3,TRBV5-4,.,.,11,TGTGCCAGCACCCACACAGATACGCAGTATTTT,CASTHTDTQYF
TRBJ2-1,TRBV12-3/TRBV12-4,.,TRBD1,15,TGTGCCAGCAGCCTACGGGACAGGGGAATCTATGAGCAGTTCTTC,CASSLRDRGIYEQFF
TRBJ2-6,TRBV6-5,.,.,16,TGTGCCAGCAGCTGGGGGAAGAGCTCTGGGGCCAACGTCCGGACTTTC,CASSWGKSSGANVRTF
TRBJ2-5,TRBV4-1,.,.,14,TGCGCCAGCAGCCACGGACAAGAAGGGGAGACCCAGTACTTC,CASSHGQEGETQYF
TRBJ2-5,TRBV7-2,.,.,13,TGTGCCAGCAGCTTGGCGGGACAGCTGACCCAGTACTTC,CASSLAGQLTQYF
TRBJ2-5,TRBV2,.,.,14,TGTGCCAGCAGTGAAGCGCCCGGGCAAGAGACCCAGTACTTC,CASSEAPGQETQYF
TRBJ2-7,TRBV7-6,few,.,15,TGTGCCAGCAGCTTAGAGGTTACTAGCTCCTACGAGCAGTACTTC,CASSLEVTSSYEQYF
TRBJ2-3,TRBV29-1,.,.,17,TGCAGCGGCCGTCACTCAACAGGGAAGGAGGAAACAGATACGCAGTATTTT,CSGRHSTGKEETDTQYF
TRBJ1-1,TRBV11-3,.,.,13,TGTGCCAGCGGCATCGACCCTGCCAGTGAAGCTTTCTTT,CASGIDPASEAFF
TRBJ2-1,TRBV3-1,.,TRBD2,15,TGTGCCAGCAGCCAAGAAGCTAGCGGGTACAATGAGCAGTTCTTC,CASSQEASGYNEQFF
TRBJ2-6,TRBV29-1,.,.,15,TGCAGCGTTGAAGATCACGTTGCCGGGGCCAACGTCCTGACTTTC,CSVEDHVAGANVLTF
TRBJ1-2,TRBV2,.,TRBD1,17,TGTGTCAGCAGTCGAATAATTCCGGGACAGGGGGCCTCTGGCTACACCTTC,CVSSRIIPGQGASGYTF
TRBJ2-1,TRBV7-2,.,TRBD2,19,TGTGCCAGCAGCTTAGTCCCGGGACTAGCGGGAGGCTCCTACAATGAGCAGTTCTTC,CASSLVPGLAGGSYNEQFF
TRBJ2-1,TRBV29-1,.,TRBD2,14,TGCAGCGCCGAGGGGCTAGCGGGGAACAATGAGCAGTTCTTC,CSAEGLAGNNEQFF
TRBJ1-1,TRBV5-1,.,.,18,TGCGCCAGCAGGGCGGTAGGTGTAGTCAGGGCGTTGAACACTGAAGCTTTCTTT,CASRAVGVVRALNTEAFF
TRBJ2-7,TRBV20-1,few,TRBD2,16,TGCAGTGCTATTTGGCCCCACGCTAGCGGTCCCTACGAGCAGTACTTC,CSAIWPHASGPYEQYF
TRBJ2-5,TRBV20-1,.,.,13,TGCAGTGCTCCCCCGACTAGAGAAGAGACCCAGTACTTC,CSAPPTREETQYF
TRBJ2-1,TRBV7-3,.,.,18,TGTGCCAGCAGCAGGAGGATGAGCAGGGTGGGTAACTACAATGAGCAGTTCTTC,CASSRRMSRVGNYNEQFF
TRBJ2-5,TRBV3-1,.,TRBD2,16,TGTGCCAGCAGCCAAGATTCCGCTAGCGGAAAAGAGACCCAGTACTTC,CASSQDSASGKETQYF
TRBJ1-3,TRBV28,few,TRBD1,15,TGTGCCAGCAGTTTACAGGGGGCGCCCGGAAACACCATATATTTT,CASSLQGAPGNTIYF
TRBJ2-3,TRBV29-1,.,.,13,TGCAGCGCCCCGGGACTGAGCGGAGATACGCAGTATTTT,CSAPGLSGDTQYF
TRBJ2-7,TRBV20-1,once,TRBD1,14,TGCAGTGCTATTTGGGACAGGAGCTCCTACGAGCAGTACTTC,CSAIWDRSSYEQYF
TRBJ1-1,TRBV9,.,TRBD1,15,TGTGCCAGCAGCGCCGCAGGGGGCGTTGGTACTGAAGCTTTCTTT,CASSAAGGVGTEAFF
TRBJ2-7,TRBV5-1,.,.,17,TGCGCCAGCAACCCCTGGAAACTAGCTGCGACCTCCTACGAGCAGTACTTC,CASNPWKLAATSYEQYF
TRBJ2-1,TRBV4-2,.,TRBD2,17,TGTGCCAGCAGCCAAGTTCTCCGGACTAGCGTTGGCAATGAGCAGTTCTTC,CASSQVLRTSVGNEQFF
TRBJ1-6,TRBV6-6,.,.,13,TGTGCCAGCAGGTCGGGGGGAAATTCACCCCTCCACTTT,CASRSGGNSPLHF
TRBJ2-1,TRBV7-6,many,.,11,TGTGCCAGCAGCTTAGGTGAGGAGCAGTTCTTC,CASSLGEEQFF
TRBJ2-2,TRBV15,.,.,16,TGTGCCACCAGCAGAGCGATGGGGGGCAACACCGGGGAGCTGTTTTTT,CATSRAMGGNTGELFF
TRBJ2-3,TRBV5-6,.,TRBD2,19,TGTGCCAGCAGCTTGGTCACCGGGACTAGCGGGGGTAGCACAGATACGCAGTATTTT,CASSLVTGTSGGSTDTQYF
TRBJ2-6,TRBV9,.,.,16,TGTGCCAGCAGCTTTGGACGTTTCTCTGGGGCCAACGTCCTGACTTTC,CASSFGRFSGANVLTF
TRBJ2-5,TRBV25-1,.,.,14,TGTGCCAGCAGTGAAGAGGGCCGGTCAGAGACCCAGTACTTC,CASSEEGRSETQYF
TRBJ2-1,TRBV12-3/TRBV12-4,.,.,14,TGTGCCAGCAGTTCCCGCTACGGTAGGAATGAGCAGTTCTTC,CASSSRYGRNEQFF
TRBJ1-1,TRBV5-5,.,TRBD1,14,TGTGCCAGCAGCTTGTTGGGGACAGGAACTGAAGCTTTCTTT,CASSLLGTGTEAFF
TRBJ1-2,TRBV7-2,.,.,16,TGTGCCAGCAGCTTAGCCCAGGGTTACCTTAACTATGGCTACACCTTC,CASSLAQGYLNYGYTF
TRBJ2-1,TRBV7-4,few,.,18,TGTGCCAGCAGCTTAGGGGTGACGTGGGGTAGCTCCTACAATGAGCAGTTCTTC,CASSLGVTWGSSYNEQFF
TRBJ2-5,TRBV5-1,few,.,14,TGCGCCAGCAGCATTTTGGGGAGTCCGGAGACCCAGTACTTC,CASSILGSPETQYF
TRBJ2-3,TRBV2,.,TRBD1,14,TGTGCCAGCAGTTTCGACAGGGTAACAGATACGCAGTATTTT,CASSFDRVTDTQYF
TRBJ2-1,TRBV20-1,.,.,12,TGCAGTGCGGGGGGCGCAGGGGTTGAGCAGTTCTTC,CSAGGAGVEQFF
TRBJ2-3,TRBV29-1,few,TRBD1,15,TGCAGCGTTGAAGTTGCGACAGGGTCGAGAGATACGCAGTATTTT,CSVEVATGSRDTQYF